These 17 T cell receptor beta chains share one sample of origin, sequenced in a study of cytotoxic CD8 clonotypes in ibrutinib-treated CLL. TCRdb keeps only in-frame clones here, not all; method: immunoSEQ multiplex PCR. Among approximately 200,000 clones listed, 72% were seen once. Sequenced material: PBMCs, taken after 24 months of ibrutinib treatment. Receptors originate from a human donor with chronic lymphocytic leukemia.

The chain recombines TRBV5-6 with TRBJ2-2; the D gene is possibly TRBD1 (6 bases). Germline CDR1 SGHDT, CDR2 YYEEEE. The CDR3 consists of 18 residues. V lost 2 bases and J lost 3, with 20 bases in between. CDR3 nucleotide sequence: TGTGCCAGCAGCTTAGGGACAACGACCCACTCTTACACCGGGGAGCTGTTTTTT. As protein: CASSLGTTTHSYTGELFF.

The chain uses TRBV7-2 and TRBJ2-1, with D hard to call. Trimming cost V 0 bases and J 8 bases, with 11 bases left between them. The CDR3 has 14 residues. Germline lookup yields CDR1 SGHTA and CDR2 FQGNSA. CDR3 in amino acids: CASSLATPAYEQFF. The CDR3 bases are TGTGCCAGCAGCTTAGCGACCCCCGCTTATGAGCAGTTCTTC.

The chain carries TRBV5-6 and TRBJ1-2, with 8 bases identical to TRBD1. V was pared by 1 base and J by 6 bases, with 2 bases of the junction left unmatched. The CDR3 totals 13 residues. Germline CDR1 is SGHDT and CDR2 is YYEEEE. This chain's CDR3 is CASSLRQGNGYTF. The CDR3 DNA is TGTGCCAGCAGCTTGAGACAGGGGAATGGCTACACCTTC.

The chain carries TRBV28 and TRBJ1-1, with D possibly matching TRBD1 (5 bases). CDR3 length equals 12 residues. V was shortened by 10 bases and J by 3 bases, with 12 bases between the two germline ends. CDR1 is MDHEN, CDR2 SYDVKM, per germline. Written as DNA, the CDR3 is TGTGCCACGCGGGGCGGACACACTGAAGCTTTCTTT. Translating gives CATRGGHTEAFF.

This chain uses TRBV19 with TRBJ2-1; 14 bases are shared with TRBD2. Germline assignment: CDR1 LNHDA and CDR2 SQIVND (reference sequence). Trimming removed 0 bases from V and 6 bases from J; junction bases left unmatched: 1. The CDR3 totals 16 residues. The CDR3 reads CASSIDGTSGGNEQFF. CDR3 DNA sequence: TGTGCCAGTAGTATAGACGGGACTAGCGGGGGCAATGAGCAGTTCTTC.

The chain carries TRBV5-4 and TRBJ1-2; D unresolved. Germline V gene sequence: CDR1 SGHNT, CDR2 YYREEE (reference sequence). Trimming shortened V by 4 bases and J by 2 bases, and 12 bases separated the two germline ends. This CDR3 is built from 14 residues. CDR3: CASSPGNKNYGYTF. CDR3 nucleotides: TGTGCCAGCAGCCCCGGGAACAAAAACTATGGCTACACCTTC.

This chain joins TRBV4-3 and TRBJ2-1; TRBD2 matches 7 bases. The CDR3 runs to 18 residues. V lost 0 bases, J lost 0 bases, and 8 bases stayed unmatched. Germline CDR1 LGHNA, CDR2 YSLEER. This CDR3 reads CASSQDVLAESSYNEQFF. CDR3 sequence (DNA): TGCGCCAGCAGCCAAGACGTCCTAGCGGAGAGCTCCTACAATGAGCAGTTCTTC.

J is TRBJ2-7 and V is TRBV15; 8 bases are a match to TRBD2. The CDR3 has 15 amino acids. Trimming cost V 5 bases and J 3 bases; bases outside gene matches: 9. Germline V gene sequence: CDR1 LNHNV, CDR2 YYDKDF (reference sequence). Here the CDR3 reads CATSGRLATNYEQYF. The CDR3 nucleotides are TGTGCCACCAGCGGTCGACTAGCGACGAACTACGAGCAGTACTTC.

The CDR3 sequence: CATSRSAVSGANVLTF. CDR3 bases: TGTGCCACCAGCAGGTCGGCAGTCTCTGGGGCCAACGTCCTGACTTTC. The chain has TRBV15 and TRBJ2-6; D gene unclear. Trimming took 3 bases from V and 0 from J, leaving 9 bases between them. CDR3 length equals 16 residues. Germline V gene sequence: CDR1 LNHNV, CDR2 YYDKDF (reference sequence).

The chain's CDR3 is CASSLFPLSSEGYTF. The CDR3 nucleotides read TGTGCCAGCTCGCTCTTCCCCTTAAGTTCGGAGGGCTACACCTTC. This rearrangement joins TRBV18 to TRBJ1-2; D not resolved. Trimming pared 6 bases from V and 8 bases from J, leaving 22 bases between. The CDR3 consists of 15 residues. Germline loops: CDR1 KGHSH, CDR2 LQKENI.

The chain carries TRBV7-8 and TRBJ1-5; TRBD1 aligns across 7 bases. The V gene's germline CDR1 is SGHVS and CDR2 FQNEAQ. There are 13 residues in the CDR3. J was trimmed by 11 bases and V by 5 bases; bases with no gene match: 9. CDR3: CASSDRQGIAQHF. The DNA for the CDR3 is TGTGCCAGCAGCGATAGACAGGGTATAGCCCAGCATTTT.

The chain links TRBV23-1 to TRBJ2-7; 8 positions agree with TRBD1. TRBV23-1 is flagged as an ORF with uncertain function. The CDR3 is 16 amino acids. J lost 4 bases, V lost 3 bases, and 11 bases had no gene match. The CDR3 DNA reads TGCGCCAGCAGTCAGAATACAGGGGGATGTCATTACGAGCAGTACTTC. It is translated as CASSQNTGGCHYEQYF.

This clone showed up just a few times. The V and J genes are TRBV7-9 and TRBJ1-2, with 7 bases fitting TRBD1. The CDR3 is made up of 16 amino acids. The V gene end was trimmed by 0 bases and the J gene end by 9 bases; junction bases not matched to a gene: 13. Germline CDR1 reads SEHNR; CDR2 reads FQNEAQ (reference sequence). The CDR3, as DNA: TGTGCCAGCAGCTTAGCGCCGGGGACAGAAAGACCCAGCTACACCTTC. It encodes CASSLAPGTERPSYTF.

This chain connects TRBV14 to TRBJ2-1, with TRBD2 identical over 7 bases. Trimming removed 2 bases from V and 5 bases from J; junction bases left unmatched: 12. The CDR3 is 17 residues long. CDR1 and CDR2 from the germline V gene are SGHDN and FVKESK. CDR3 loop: CASSQFPLAGGHNEQFF. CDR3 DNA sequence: TGTGCCAGCAGCCAATTTCCCTTAGCGGGTGGGCACAATGAGCAGTTCTTC.

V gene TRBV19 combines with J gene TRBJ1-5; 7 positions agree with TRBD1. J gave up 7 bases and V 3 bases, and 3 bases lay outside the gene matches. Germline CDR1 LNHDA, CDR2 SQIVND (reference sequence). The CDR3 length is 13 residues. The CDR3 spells CASSIRGRQPQHF. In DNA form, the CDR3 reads TGTGCCAGTAGTATCAGGGGGAGGCAGCCCCAGCATTTT.

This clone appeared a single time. The CDR3 here is CASSLVASASYEQYF. The CDR3 DNA reads TGTGCCAGCAGCTTAGTGGCTAGCGCCTCCTACGAGCAGTACTTC. The chain links TRBV7-2 to TRBJ2-7, with D maybe TRBD2 (6 bases). Trimming removed 1 base at V and 0 bases at J, with 10 bases between. The CDR3 contains 15 residues. Germline V gives CDR1 SGHTA, CDR2 FQGNSA. Based on the CDR3 plus reference TRBV7-2 and TRBJ2-7, the full variable domain is GAGVSQSPSNKVTEKGKDVELRCDPISGHTALYWYRQSLGQGLEFLIYFQGNSAPDKSGLPSDRFSAERTGGSVSTLTIQRTQQEDSAVYLCASSLVASASYEQYFGPGTRLTVT.

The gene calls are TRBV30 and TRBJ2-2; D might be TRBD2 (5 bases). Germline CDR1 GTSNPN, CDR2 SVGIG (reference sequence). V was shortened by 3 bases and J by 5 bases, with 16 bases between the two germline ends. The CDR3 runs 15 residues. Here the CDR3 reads CAWSVLLAGTGELFF. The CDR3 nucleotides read TGTGCCTGGAGCGTCTTATTGGCGGGTACCGGGGAGCTGTTTTTT.